This entry lists 16 T cell receptor beta chains sequenced from one sample in a study of blood T cells in healthy people across ages. Next came a second PCR, run for about 6 to 11 cycles, which used a sample-barcoded 5' primer along with a J-beta primer mix. TCRdb ran MiXCR on the 5' RACE reads and lists one entry per CDR3 protein. The sample includes 850,000 to 1,100,000 distinct CDR3 sequences, around two fifths of them seen just once. Sequenced input: blood. The receptors originated from a man aged 18 to 35 in good health.

The chain uses TRBV7-9 and TRBJ1-1; weak D call: TRBD1 (6 bases). CDR1 is SEHNR and CDR2 is FQNEAQ in the germline V gene (reference sequence). CDR3 length: 16 residues. Trimming removed 4 bases at V and 0 bases at J, with 15 bases between. The CDR3 DNA is TGTGCCAGCAGCTCCGCGACAGGTACAATGAACACTGAAGCTTTCTTT. The encoded protein is CASSSATGTMNTEAFF.

The chain recombines TRBV29-1 with TRBJ2-5, with D perhaps TRBD2 (5 bases). Germline V gene sequence: CDR1 SQVTM, CDR2 ANQGSEA. V was trimmed by 7 bases and J by 5 bases, leaving 11 bases between them. The CDR3 spans 11 residues. CDR3 loop: CSGRSGETQYF. CDR3 DNA: TGCAGCGGTCGGTCGGGGGAGACCCAGTACTTC. Supplemented by reference TRBV29-1 and TRBJ2-5, the full variable domain reads SAVISQKPSRDICQRGTSLTIQCQVDSQVTMMFWYRQQPGQSLTLIATANQGSEATYESGFVIDKFPISRPNLTFSTLTVSNMSPEDSSIYLCSGRSGETQYFGPGTRLLVL.

The rearrangement links TRBV12-5 to TRBJ1-5; D unclear. This CDR3 comprises 12 residues. Germline CDR1 reads LGHNT; CDR2 reads FRNRAP. The germline V and J ends were trimmed by 11 bases and 6 bases, with 14 bases remaining between them. The CDR3: CAGAGESQPQHF. In nucleotides, the CDR3 is TGTGCTGGTGCTGGAGAGAGTCAGCCCCAGCATTTT.

This clonotype was seen a few times. Being one base from a much bigger clone, this may be a read error. The V gene is TRBV7-2, the J gene TRBJ2-3; D may match TRBD1 or TRBD2 (5 bases each). The V gene lost 1 base and the J gene lost 3 bases, with 17 bases spanning the gap. Looked up from germline, CDR1 is SGHTA and CDR2 is FQGNSA. The CDR3 has 17 amino acids. The CDR3 loop reads CASSLVGGGFTTDTQYF. In DNA, the CDR3 is TGTGCCAGCAGCTTAGTGGGTGGGGGTTTCACGACAGATACGCAGTATTTT.

This clonotype showed up many times. The chain has TRBV20-1 and TRBJ2-3; D gene unclear. CDR3 length equals 14 residues. V lost 3 bases to trimming and J lost 0 bases, with 10 bases between them. The germline V gene has CDR1 DFQATT and CDR2 SNEGSKA (reference sequence). The CDR3 here is CSARVGISTDTQYF. CDR3 nucleotide sequence: TGCAGTGCTAGGGTCGGAATAAGCACAGATACGCAGTATTTT.

This rearrangement joins TRBV4-2 to TRBJ2-1; D remains unclear. The V end was cut by 1 base, the J end by 0 bases, with 7 bases between. The V gene's germline CDR1 is LGHNA and CDR2 YNFKEQ. The CDR3 sequence is 15 residues long. In nucleotides, the CDR3 is TGTGCCAGCAGCCAAGGGCCGAGCTCCTACAATGAGCAGTTCTTC. It is translated as CASSQGPSSYNEQFF.

In the case of this clonotype: Relative to the germline gene, one junction end is altered; a read error may explain this. The chain links TRBV6-1 to TRBJ1-1; D call uncertain. The germline V gene encodes CDR1 MNHNS and CDR2 SASEGT. This CDR3 has 15 residues. The CDR3 is CASSEGGLWNTEVFF. DNA for the CDR3: TGTGCCAGCAGTGAAGGAGGTCTATGGAACACTGAAGTTTTCTTT.

About this clonotype itself: A much larger clone is a single base away; this may be a read error. The CDR3 loop is CASSLALSGSDTQYF. CDR3 in DNA: TGCGCCAGCAGCTTGGCCCTTTCTGGCTCTGATACGCAGTATTTT. The gene calls are TRBV5-1 and TRBJ2-3, with D uncertain. Germline V gene lookup returns CDR1 SGHRS and CDR2 YFSETQ. The V end lost 0 bases, the J end lost 6 bases, and 14 bases lay between the germline ends. This CDR3 contains 15 residues.

This clonotype was detected only a few times. V and J are TRBV5-1 and TRBJ1-4, with D possibly TRBD1 on 5 matching bases. Trimming shortened V by 2 bases and J by 3 bases, and 11 bases separated the two germline ends. The CDR3 extends over 15 amino acids. Germline-derived CDR1 and CDR2 are SGHRS and YFSETQ. The DNA for the CDR3 is TGCGCCAGCAGCTTTGGTGGGGGGTCTAATGAAAAACTGTTTTTT. It specifies CASSFGGGSNEKLFF.

The CDR3 bases are TGTGCCACCAGTGAGGGACAGGGCCTCGCAGATACGCAGTATTTT. It specifies CATSEGQGLADTQYF. The chain couples TRBV24-1 to TRBJ2-3, with 9 bases that match TRBD1. The CDR3 loop spans 15 amino acids. Trimming cost V 4 bases and J 4 bases; bases outside gene matches: 5. The V gene's germline CDR1 is KGHDR and CDR2 SFDVKD.

V usage is TRBV20-1 and J usage is TRBJ1-1; unclear D gene. The CDR3 covers 15 residues. The germline gives CDR1 DFQATT, CDR2 SNEGSKA (reference sequence). The germline V and J ends were trimmed by 0 bases and 1 base, with 12 bases remaining between them. The CDR3 region is CSARDTRTPNTEAFF. The CDR3 DNA follows: TGCAGTGCTAGAGATACCCGGACCCCGAACACTGAAGCTTTCTTT.

The chain uses TRBV20-1 and TRBJ2-2; tentative D call: TRBD1 (6 bases). The germline CDR1 and CDR2 sequences are DFQATT and SNEGSKA (reference sequence). The CDR3 is 14 amino acids. V gave up 5 bases and J gave up 0 bases, with 10 bases separating them. CDR3 in DNA: TGCAGTGCTGGGGACATCGCGAACACCGGGGAGCTGTTTTTT. It encodes CSAGDIANTGELFF.

The chain joins TRBV28 to TRBJ1-4, with a possible D match to TRBD1 (6 bases). Per germline, CDR1 MDHEN and CDR2 SYDVKM. V was pared by 6 bases and J by 1 base, with 15 bases between. The CDR3 sequence is 16 residues long. Here the CDR3 reads CASSYRDTVTNEKLFF. For the CDR3, the DNA is TGTGCCAGCAGCTACAGGGACACCGTAACTAATGAAAAACTGTTTTTT.

This chain connects TRBV5-5 to TRBJ2-7; D remains ambiguous. V gave up 0 bases and J gave up 0 bases, with 13 bases separating them. The germline gives CDR1 SGHKS, CDR2 YYEKEE (reference sequence). The CDR3 sequence is 16 residues long. CDR3 sequence: CASSLALTTSSYEQYF. The CDR3 DNA reads as TGTGCCAGCAGCTTGGCCTTGACCACCAGCTCCTACGAGCAGTACTTC.

In its sample, this clonotype was seen a few times. This chain uses TRBV4-3 with TRBJ2-1; 10 nucleotides match TRBD2. The V segment lost 0 bases and the J segment 3 bases; nucleotides outside the gene matches: 5. The CDR3 extends over 17 amino acids. Germline lookup yields CDR1 LGHNA and CDR2 YSLEER. The CDR3 is CASSQELVAGGYNEQFF. The CDR3 region has the DNA TGCGCCAGCAGCCAAGAGCTAGTAGCGGGAGGCTACAATGAGCAGTTCTTC.

The chain employs TRBV7-2 and TRBJ2-1, with 9 nucleotides matching TRBD1. V dropped 5 bases and J dropped 8; count of bases not matched to a gene: 1. CDR1 is SGHTA and CDR2 is FQGNSA in the germline V gene. CDR3 length equals 12 residues. CDR3 loop: CASSRQGDEQFF. CDR3 bases: TGTGCCAGCAGCCGACAGGGGGATGAGCAGTTCTTC.